These T cell receptor beta chains were read from a single sample in a study of molecular identifiers for immune sequencing clone quantification. One entry per CDR3 protein results from TCRdb running MiXCR on the PCR reads. Of under 650,000 distinct CDR3 sequences in the sample, 15% to 20% were seen once. Input material: naive CD8+ T cells from blood, with Jurkat cell RNA spiked in. The source of these receptors is a human donor in good health. Some libraries in this study had Jurkat cell RNA spiked in. Each CDR3 is given with its conserved first and last residue. D genes are given only for firm matches. Some rows mark clone size as missing; the rest say once, few, many or name a class of expanded clone.

TRBV5-1	TRBJ2-7	13	many	.	TGCGCCAGCAGCTTGGGAAGCTCTGACGAGCAGTACTTC	CASSLGSSDEQYF
TRBV4-1	TRBJ2-2	18	many	TRBD1	TGCGCCAGCAGCCACCTCAAGGGACAGGGGATGGACACCGGGGAGCTGTTTTTT	CASSHLKGQGMDTGELFF
TRBV7-9	TRBJ2-3	16	many	TRBD2	TGTGCCAGCAGCCCTACTAGCGGGGCCTCCACAGATACGCAGTATTTT	CASSPTSGASTDTQYF
TRBV7-9	TRBJ1-1	14	many	.	TGTGCCAGCAGCTTAGGGCCCAGGGACTCTGAAGCTTTCTTT	CASSLGPRDSEAFF
TRBV12-3/TRBV12-4	TRBJ2-1	14	.	.	TGTGCCAACAGTTTCCTGGACACAGACAATGAGCAGTTCTTC	CANSFLDTDNEQFF
TRBV4-1	TRBJ2-7	16	.	.	TGCGCCAGCAGCCAAGATCGGGGCCAGGGGTTCCACGAGCGGTACTTC	CASSQDRGQGFHERYF
TRBV12-3/TRBV12-4	TRBJ2-7	15	.	TRBD1	TGTGCCAGCAGATCCGGACAGGGGATGCTCTACGAGCAGTACTTC	CASRSGQGMLYEQYF
TRBV27	TRBJ2-1	11	many	.	TGTGCCAGGACCCCCCGGGCCGAGCAGTTCTTC	CARTPRAEQFF
TRBV29-1	TRBJ2-7	13	many	.	TGCAGCGTTGAAGATCAGGGTTCCTACGAGCAGTACTTC	CSVEDQGSYEQYF
TRBV6-2/TRBV6-3	TRBJ2-5	15	.	.	TGTGCCAGCAGTTACAAAGAACGCGCAAGCGAGACCCAGTACTTC	CASSYKERASETQYF
TRBV3-1	TRBJ2-7	16	many	TRBD2	TGTGCCAGCAGCCCAGCGGGACCGGCCCCCTCCTACGAGCAGTACTTC	CASSPAGPAPSYEQYF
TRBV4-1	TRBJ1-6	17	many	.	TGCGCCAGCAGCCAAGTCCCAGGGGACTATTATAATTCACCCCTCCACTTT	CASSQVPGDYYNSPLHF
TRBV7-9	TRBJ2-7	15	many	TRBD1	TGTGCCAGCAGCTCGTCCGGGACAGGGTCTTACGAGCAGTACTTC	CASSSSGTGSYEQYF
TRBV4-3	TRBJ2-7	16	many	.	TGCGCCAGCAGCCAAGAAATCCGGGGACGCTCCTACGAGCAGTACTTC	CASSQEIRGRSYEQYF
TRBV4-3	TRBJ2-2	15	.	.	TGCGCCAGCAGCCAAGATCTGGTCGGAACCGGGGAGCTGTTTTTT	CASSQDLVGTGELFF
TRBV9	TRBJ1-4	15	many	.	TGTGCCAGCAGCGCGAAAACAGCAACTAATGAAAAACTGTTTTTT	CASSAKTATNEKLFF
TRBV7-9	TRBJ1-2	15	many	.	TGTGCCAGCAGCTCGCAGACAGACTATGACTATGGCTACACCTTC	CASSSQTDYDYGYTF
TRBV14	TRBJ2-7	13	many	TRBD1	TGTGCCAGCAGCCAAACATACAGGGGCGAGCAGTACTTC	CASSQTYRGEQYF
TRBV12-5	TRBJ1-1	12	many	.	TGTGCTAGTGGTTTCGGGGGAGAGGAAGCTTTCTTT	CASGFGGEEAFF
TRBV20-1	TRBJ1-1	15	.	.	TGCAGTGCTAGAGATCCGGGGGACCTGAGCACTGAAGCTTTCTTT	CSARDPGDLSTEAFF
TRBV4-1	TRBJ2-5	13	many	.	TGCGCCAGCAGCCAAGTCGTTCCAGAGACCCAGTACTTC	CASSQVVPETQYF
TRBV29-1	TRBJ2-3	14	many	TRBD2	TGCAGCGAGTTGGGCGGGGGGAGCACAGATACGCAGTATTTT	CSELGGGSTDTQYF
TRBV30	TRBJ2-1	14	.	.	TGTGCCTGGAGTGTACTTTTTGGCGGCCGCGAGCAGTTCTTC	CAWSVLFGGREQFF
TRBV19	TRBJ2-2	15	few	.	TGTGCCAGTAGTATAGGGGGGGGCGGCACCGGGGAGCTGTTTTTT	CASSIGGGGTGELFF
TRBV12-3/TRBV12-4	TRBJ1-2	14	many	.	TGTGCCAGCAGCCCCGGGGGGGGCGTGTATGGCTACACCTTC	CASSPGGGVYGYTF
TRBV29-1	TRBJ2-1	12	.	.	TGCAGCGTTGAAATGGGGTCCAATGAGCAGTTCTTC	CSVEMGSNEQFF
TRBV5-1	TRBJ1-1	15	many	TRBD1	TGCGCCAGCAGCCCGTGGACAGGGAGGAACACTGAAGCTTTCTTT	CASSPWTGRNTEAFF
TRBV19	TRBJ2-7	15	few	.	TGTGCCAGTAGCAGGACCCCCGGAGTATCCTACGAGCAGTACTTC	CASSRTPGVSYEQYF
TRBV20-1	TRBJ2-3	16	many	TRBD2	TGCAGTGCTAGAGGCCCTAGCGGGGGGTCCACAGATACGCAGTATTTT	CSARGPSGGSTDTQYF
TRBV28	TRBJ2-7	14	many	.	TGTGCCAGCAGCTCACGGATCTTTGTCTACGAGCAGTACTTC	CASSSRIFVYEQYF
TRBV7-9	TRBJ1-6	15	.	.	TGTGCCAGCAGCTTAAAGGCGGGGGAGAATTCACCCCTCCACTTT	CASSLKAGENSPLHF
TRBV28	TRBJ2-7	13	many	TRBD1	TGTGCCAGCAGTTTGAGGACAGGGGGCGAGCAGTACTTC	CASSLRTGGEQYF
TRBV20-1	TRBJ2-7	14	many	.	TGCAGTGCGGCACAGGGTTTACTATCCTACGAGCAGTACTTC	CSAAQGLLSYEQYF
TRBV20-1	TRBJ1-1	13	many	.	TGCAGTGTAGAAGGACCGTCCGGCACTGAAGCTTTCTTT	CSVEGPSGTEAFF
TRBV4-1	TRBJ1-6	16	many	.	TGCGCCAGCAGCCAAGAGCCGGGGCAGGTTAATTCACCCCTCCACTTT	CASSQEPGQVNSPLHF
TRBV28	TRBJ2-3	15	many	TRBD2	TGTGCCAGCAGCCTTACAGCGGGATGGGCAGATACGCAGTATTTT	CASSLTAGWADTQYF
TRBV12-3/TRBV12-4	TRBJ1-1	15	.	.	TGTGCCAGCAGTTTTGAGAGGGCGTCGAACACTGAAGCTTTCTTT	CASSFERASNTEAFF
TRBV4-1	TRBJ2-7	14	.	.	TGCGCCAGCAGCCAACTACCTGACGGATACGAGCAGTACTTC	CASSQLPDGYEQYF
TRBV7-9	TRBJ2-3	16	many	TRBD1	TGTGCCAGCAGACCACGACAGGGGCCGGACACAGATACGCAGTATTTT	CASRPRQGPDTDTQYF
TRBV28	TRBJ2-5	14	.	.	TGTGCCAGCAGGCGCACAAAACTCCGGGAGACCCAGTACTTC	CASRRTKLRETQYF
TRBV4-1	TRBJ2-3	17	many	.	TGCGCCAGCAGCCAAGAAGCACGAGGGGCTAGCACAGATACGCAGTATTTT	CASSQEARGASTDTQYF
TRBV7-7	TRBJ2-7	18	many	TRBD2	TGTGCCAGCAGCCAGTATGGTAGTAGCGGGGGGGCGGCGTCCGAGCAGTACTTC	CASSQYGSSGGAASEQYF
TRBV3-1	TRBJ2-7	14	.	.	TGTGCCAGCAGCGAGGGCGACGGTGCGTACGAGCAGTACTTC	CASSEGDGAYEQYF
TRBV2	TRBJ1-5	15	many	.	TGTGCCAGCGAGCCCACAGCCTCCCTCAATCAGCCCCAGCATTTT	CASEPTASLNQPQHF
TRBV7-9	TRBJ2-3	14	many	.	TGTGCCAGCAGCCCAAGCCTTCGCACAGATACGCAGTATTTT	CASSPSLRTDTQYF
TRBV30	TRBJ1-1	14	many	.	TGTGCCTGGAGGCCCACAGGCTTGAACACTGAAGCTTTCTTT	CAWRPTGLNTEAFF
TRBV9	TRBJ2-6	19	.	.	TGTGCCAGCAGCGCTTGGGACCCAGAGACAATGTCTGGGGCCAACGTCCCGACTTTC	CASSAWDPETMSGANVPTF
TRBV6-5	TRBJ1-5	13	many	.	TGTGCCAGCAGTTATGCATTCAATCAGCCCCAGCATTTT	CASSYAFNQPQHF
TRBV27	TRBJ2-7	16	.	TRBD1	TGTGCCAGCAGTGAGACAGGGATACGTCGTACCTACGAGCAGTACTTC	CASSETGIRRTYEQYF
TRBV16	TRBJ1-1	14	.	.	TGTGCCAGCAGCCAATACCCGGGTGGCACTGAAGCTTTCTTT	CASSQYPGGTEAFF
TRBV7-9	TRBJ2-7	15	few	.	TGTGCCAGCAGCTCCATAACGGGACGCTCCTACGAGCAGCACTTC	CASSSITGRSYEQHF